The clone carrying this TCR beta chain was seen more than once but under ten times. This CDR3 comprises 16 residues. V lost 5 bases and J lost 1; bases outside the gene matches: 9. The germline V gene has CDR1 SGHDT and CDR2 YYEEEE. This sample was included in a study of early T cells in non-severe SARS-CoV-2 infection. Study as a whole: The sequenced material was bulk RNA from unsorted whole blood, and its chains were unpaired.

Each CDR3 protein is one row after TCRdb ran MiXCR on the 5' RACE reads. The table includes tens of thousands of distinct CDR3 sequences, around 7% detected once. Material: whole blood. The chain combines TRBV5-6 with TRBJ2-1, with 7 nucleotides matching TRBD2. The sequence derives from an adult who was a healthcare worker with PCR-confirmed SARS-CoV-2 infection or an uninfected control (not recorded which). The CDR3 coding sequence is TGTGCCAGCAGTACTGGCGGGAGAAGGTCCTACAATGAGCAGTTCTTC. Its translation is CASSTGGRRSYNEQFF.